This T cell receptor (beta chain) was documented in a study of metastatic and nonmetastatic thyroid tumors. Across the whole study: It was across blood and tumor or nodule tissue from malignant and benign thyroid patients that repertoires were compared. General study results and limits: TCR beta diversity was reportedly significantly higher in malignant thyroid tumors than benign nodules, in blood and tumor.

All patients were untreated before thyroid surgery. This clone came up a few times. Its cognate antigen is unknown. A much larger clone differs from this one at a single base, so this may be a read error. The sample has other DNA sequences that encode this CDR3 too. The germline CDR1 and CDR2 sequences are KGHDR and SFDVKD. This CDR3 is 15 amino acids long. TCRdb used MiXCR to call clones anew from the PCR reads. This sample has tens of thousands of clones, with approximately 13% found just once. The chain uses TRBV24-1 and TRBJ1-5, with a tentative D call TRBD1 (6 bases). Sequencing was done on a sample of tumor tissue. The receptor was derived from a female donor with papillary thyroid cancer or a benign thyroid nodule (not recorded which). Some clones in this sample may be carry-over from other donors' samples. The CDR3 region has the DNA TGTGCCACCAGTGAAGGGGGGACATTTAATCAGCCCCAACATTTT. It is translated as CATSEGGTFNQPQHF.